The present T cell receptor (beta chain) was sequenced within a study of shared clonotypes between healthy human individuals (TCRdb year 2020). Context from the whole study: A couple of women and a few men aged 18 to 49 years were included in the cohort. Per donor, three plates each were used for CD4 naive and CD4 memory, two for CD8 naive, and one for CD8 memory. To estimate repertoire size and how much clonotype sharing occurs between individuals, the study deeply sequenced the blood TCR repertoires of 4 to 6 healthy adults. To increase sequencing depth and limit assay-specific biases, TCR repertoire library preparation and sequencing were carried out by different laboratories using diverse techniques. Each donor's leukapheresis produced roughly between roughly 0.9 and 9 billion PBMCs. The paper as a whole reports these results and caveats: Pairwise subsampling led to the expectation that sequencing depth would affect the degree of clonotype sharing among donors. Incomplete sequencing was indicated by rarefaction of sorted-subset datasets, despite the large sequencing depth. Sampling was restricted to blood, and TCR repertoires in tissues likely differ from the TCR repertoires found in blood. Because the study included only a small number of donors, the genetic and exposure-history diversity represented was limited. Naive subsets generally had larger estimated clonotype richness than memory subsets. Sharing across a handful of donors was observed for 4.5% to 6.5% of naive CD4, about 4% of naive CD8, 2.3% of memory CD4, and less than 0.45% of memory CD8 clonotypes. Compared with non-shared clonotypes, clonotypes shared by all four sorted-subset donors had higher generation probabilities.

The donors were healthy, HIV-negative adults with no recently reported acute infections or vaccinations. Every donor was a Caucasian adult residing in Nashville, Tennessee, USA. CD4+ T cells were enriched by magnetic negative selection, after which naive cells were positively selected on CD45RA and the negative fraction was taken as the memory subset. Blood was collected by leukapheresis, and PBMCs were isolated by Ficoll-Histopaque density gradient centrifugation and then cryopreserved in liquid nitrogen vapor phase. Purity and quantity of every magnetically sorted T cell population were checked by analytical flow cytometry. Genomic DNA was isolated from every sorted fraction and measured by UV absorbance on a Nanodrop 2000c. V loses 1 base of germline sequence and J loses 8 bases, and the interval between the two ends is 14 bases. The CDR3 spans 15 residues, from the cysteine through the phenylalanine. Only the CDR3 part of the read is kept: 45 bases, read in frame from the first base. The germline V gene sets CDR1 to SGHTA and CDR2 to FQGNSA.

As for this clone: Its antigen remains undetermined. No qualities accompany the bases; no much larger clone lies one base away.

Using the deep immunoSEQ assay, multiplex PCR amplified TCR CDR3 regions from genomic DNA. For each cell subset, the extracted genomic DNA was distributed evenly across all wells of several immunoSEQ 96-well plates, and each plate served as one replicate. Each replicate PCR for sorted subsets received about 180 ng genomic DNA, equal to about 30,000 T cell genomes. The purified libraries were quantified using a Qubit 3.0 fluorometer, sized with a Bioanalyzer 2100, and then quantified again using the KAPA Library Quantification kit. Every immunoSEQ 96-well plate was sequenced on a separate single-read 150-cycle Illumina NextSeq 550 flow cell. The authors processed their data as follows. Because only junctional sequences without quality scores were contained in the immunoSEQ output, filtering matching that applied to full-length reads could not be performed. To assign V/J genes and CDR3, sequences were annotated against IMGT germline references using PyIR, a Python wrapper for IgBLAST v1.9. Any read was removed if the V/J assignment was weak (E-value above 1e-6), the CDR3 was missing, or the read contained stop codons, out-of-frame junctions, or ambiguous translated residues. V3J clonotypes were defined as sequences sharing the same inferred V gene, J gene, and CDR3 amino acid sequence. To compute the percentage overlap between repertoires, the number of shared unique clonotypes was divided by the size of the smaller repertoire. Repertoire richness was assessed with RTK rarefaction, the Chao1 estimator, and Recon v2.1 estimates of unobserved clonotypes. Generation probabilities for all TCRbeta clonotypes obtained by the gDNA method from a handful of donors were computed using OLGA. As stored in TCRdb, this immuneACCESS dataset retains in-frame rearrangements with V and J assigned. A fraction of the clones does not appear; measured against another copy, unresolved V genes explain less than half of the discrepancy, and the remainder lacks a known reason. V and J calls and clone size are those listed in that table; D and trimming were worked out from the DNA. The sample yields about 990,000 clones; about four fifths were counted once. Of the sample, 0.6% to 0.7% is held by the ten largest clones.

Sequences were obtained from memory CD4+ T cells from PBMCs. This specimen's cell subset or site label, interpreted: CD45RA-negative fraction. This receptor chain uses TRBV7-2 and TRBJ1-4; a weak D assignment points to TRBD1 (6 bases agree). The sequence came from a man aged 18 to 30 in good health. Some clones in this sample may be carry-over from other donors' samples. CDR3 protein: CASSLGGQFGEKLFF. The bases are TGTGCCAGCAGCTTAGGGGGGCAGTTCGGGGAAAAACTGTTTTTT.